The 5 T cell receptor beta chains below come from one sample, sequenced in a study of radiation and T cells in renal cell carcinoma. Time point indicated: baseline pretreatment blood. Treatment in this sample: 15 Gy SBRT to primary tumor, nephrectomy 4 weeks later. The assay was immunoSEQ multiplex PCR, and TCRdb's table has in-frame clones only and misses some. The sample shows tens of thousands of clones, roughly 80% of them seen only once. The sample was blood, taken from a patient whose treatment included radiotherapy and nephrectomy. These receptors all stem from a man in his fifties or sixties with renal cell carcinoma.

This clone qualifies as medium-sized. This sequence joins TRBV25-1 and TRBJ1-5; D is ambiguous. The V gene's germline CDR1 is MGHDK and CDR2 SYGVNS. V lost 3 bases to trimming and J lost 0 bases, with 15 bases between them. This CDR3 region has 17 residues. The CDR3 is CASSESAASDSNQPQHF. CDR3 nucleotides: TGTGCCAGCAGTGAGTCGGCGGCAAGCGATAGCAATCAGCCCCAGCATTTT.

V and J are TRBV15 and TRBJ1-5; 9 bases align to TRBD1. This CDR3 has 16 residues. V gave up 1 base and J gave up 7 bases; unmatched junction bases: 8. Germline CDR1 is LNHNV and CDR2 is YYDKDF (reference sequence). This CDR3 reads CATSRAGTGIGQPQHF. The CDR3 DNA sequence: TGTGCCACCAGCAGAGCGGGGACAGGGATCGGCCAGCCCCAGCATTTT.

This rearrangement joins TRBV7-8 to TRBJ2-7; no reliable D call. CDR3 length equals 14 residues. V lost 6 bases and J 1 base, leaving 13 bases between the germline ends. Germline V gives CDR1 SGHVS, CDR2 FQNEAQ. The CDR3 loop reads CASSFLGVSYEQYF. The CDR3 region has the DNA TGTGCCAGCAGTTTCTTGGGCGTTTCCTACGAGCAGTACTTC.

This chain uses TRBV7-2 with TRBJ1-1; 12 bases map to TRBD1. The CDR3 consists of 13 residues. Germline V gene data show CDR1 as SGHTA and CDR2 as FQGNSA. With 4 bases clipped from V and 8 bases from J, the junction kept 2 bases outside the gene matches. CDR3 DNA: TGTGCCAGCAGCTGGGGACAGGGGGCAGAAGCTTTCTTT. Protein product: CASSWGQGAEAFF.

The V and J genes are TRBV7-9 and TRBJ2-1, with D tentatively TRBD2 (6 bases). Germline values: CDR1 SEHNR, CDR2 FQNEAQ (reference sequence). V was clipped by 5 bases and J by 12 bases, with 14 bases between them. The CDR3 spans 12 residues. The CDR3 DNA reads TGTGCCAGCAGCGAAACTAGCCGCGGGCAGTTCTTC. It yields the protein CASSETSRGQFF.